The 11 T cell receptor beta chains reported below all come from one sample, sequenced in a study of lymphopenia after photon versus proton radiotherapy. Profiled with immunoSEQ multiplex PCR; TCRdb holds only in-frame clones, not every one. Here the sample spans about 30,000 clones, 90% to 95% being singletons. This specimen consisted of peripheral blood, obtained from a patient treated with photon-based radiotherapy. The receptors stem from a woman in her 50s with cholangiocarcinoma.

The chain recombines TRBV6-5 with TRBJ1-2; no definite D call. Per germline, CDR1 MNHEY and CDR2 SVGAGI. Trimming took 5 bases from V and 8 from J, leaving 21 bases between them. CDR3 length: 15 residues. The CDR3 protein is CASSPLTPLGYGYTF. CDR3 bases: TGTGCCAGCAGTCCGCTTACCCCACTGGGGTACGGCTACACCTTC.

The rearrangement uses TRBV5-6 and TRBJ1-2, with D unresolved. This CDR3 has 13 residues. The V and J ends lost 2 bases and 3 bases respectively, with 8 bases between them. Germline V gene sequence: CDR1 SGHDT, CDR2 YYEEEE. The CDR3 region is CASSFPGDYGYTF. The CDR3 nucleotides are TGTGCCAGCAGCTTCCCCGGGGACTATGGCTACACCTTC.

The rearrangement links TRBV5-6 to TRBJ1-2, with a tentative D call TRBD1 (5 bases). Trimming took off 7 bases at V and 4 bases at J, with 17 bases between the two ends. CDR1 is SGHDT, CDR2 YYEEEE, per germline. The CDR3 totals 14 residues. The CDR3 reads CASGTGFTSYGYTF. In nucleotides, the CDR3 is TGTGCCAGCGGGACCGGGTTCACCTCCTATGGCTACACCTTC.

Worth noting for this clone: The junction departs from the called germline gene at one end, perhaps through a read error. This chain joins TRBV7-7 and TRBJ2-7; perhaps TRBD2 as D (6 bases). The V gene's germline CDR1 is SSHAT and CDR2 FNYEAQ (reference sequence). This CDR3 is built from 13 residues. The CDR3 spells CASSFGRGYEQYF. CDR3 DNA sequence: TGTGCTAGCAGCTTTGGTCGGGGGTACGAGCAGTACTTC.

The chain joins TRBV7-9 to TRBJ1-5; the D is unclear. CDR3 length: 14 residues. The V gene lost 1 base and the J gene lost 3 bases, with 7 bases spanning the gap. CDR1 is SEHNR and CDR2 is FQNEAQ in the germline V gene (reference sequence). CDR3 nucleotide sequence: TGTGCCAGCAGCTTAGGGGCCTTCAATCAGCCCCAGCATTTT. Translating gives CASSLGAFNQPQHF.

The chain couples TRBV6-5 to TRBJ1-2; the D gene is possibly TRBD1 (5 bases). The germline gives CDR1 MNHEY, CDR2 SVGAGI. The CDR3 runs 14 residues. V shed 5 bases and J shed 8 bases, with 18 bases lying between them. The CDR3 here is CASSDLGAQGGYTF. CDR3 bases: TGTGCCAGCAGTGACCTGGGAGCCCAGGGAGGCTACACCTTC.

The CDR3 sequence: CASSYSHGEAFF. The CDR3 bases are TGTGCCAGCAGTTACTCGCACGGTGAAGCTTTCTTT. The chain employs TRBV6-5 and TRBJ1-1, with unresolved D. CDR1 and CDR2 (germline): MNHEY, SVGAGI. The CDR3 extends over 12 amino acids. V lost 0 bases to trimming and J lost 7 bases, with 6 bases between them.

The rearrangement uses TRBV5-4 and TRBJ2-1, with 8 bases aligning to TRBD2. CDR1 and CDR2 from the germline V gene are SGHNT and YYREEE (reference sequence). CDR3 length: 16 amino acids. The V segment lost 5 bases and the J segment 4 bases; nucleotides outside the gene matches: 11. This CDR3 is CASRSGGLKYYNEQFF. The CDR3 DNA reads TGTGCCAGCAGATCGGGGGGGCTAAAGTATTACAATGAGCAGTTCTTC.

The chain joins TRBV7-2 to TRBJ2-7; the match to TRBD2 covers 8 bases. V was clipped by 3 bases and J by 7 bases; unmatched bases: 11. The length of the CDR3 is 15 residues. Germline V lookup: CDR1 SGHTA, CDR2 FQGNSA. This chain's CDR3 is CASSLRAGAPGEQYF. In DNA form, the CDR3 reads TGTGCCAGCAGCTTGCGAGCGGGGGCCCCGGGTGAGCAGTACTTC.

The chain links TRBV7-2 to TRBJ1-2, with no clear D. Germline CDR1 and CDR2: SGHTA and FQGNSA. Trimming took 2 bases from V and 2 from J, leaving 9 bases between them. The CDR3 is 14 amino acids. CDR3 sequence (DNA): TGTGCCAGCAGCTTATCAACCCAAAACTATGGCTACACCTTC. This sequence encodes CASSLSTQNYGYTF.

The rearrangement uses TRBV4-1 and TRBJ1-5; 9 nucleotides agree with TRBD1. The ends lost 0 bases at V and 1 base at J; junction bases unmatched: 7. Germline values: CDR1 MGHRA, CDR2 YSYEKL. CDR3 length equals 18 residues. CDR3 sequence (DNA): TGCGCCAGCAGCCAAGAGGCCCTACAGGGGGCGAGCAATCAGCCCCAGCATTTT. Translating it yields CASSQEALQGASNQPQHF.